This entry lists 5 T cell receptor beta chains sequenced from one sample in a study of T cells after posttransplantation cyclophosphamide. A marrow graft followed busulfan-fludarabine conditioning, with cyclophosphamide on days +3 and +4. Measured with immunoSEQ multiplex PCR; TCRdb has only the in-frame clones, and not every one. The sample consists of about 18,000 clones, 77% of them appearing once. The sample was CD8+ T cells sorted from PBMCs, taken 1,700 to 2,000 days after a stem cell transplant with posttransplant cyclophosphamide. These TCRs come from a female patient in her forties or fifties who received an allogeneic stem cell transplant from a related donor, was CMV-positive, and had no GVHD. Some T cells may originate from the graft donor.

This chain joins TRBV28 and TRBJ1-1; the D gene is possibly TRBD1 (5 bases). CDR3 length equals 13 residues. Germline V gene lookup returns CDR1 MDHEN and CDR2 SYDVKM. V was shortened by 3 bases and J by 5 bases, with 10 bases between the two germline ends. This CDR3 is CASSLIGATEAFF. In DNA form, the CDR3 reads TGTGCCAGCAGTTTGATAGGGGCGACTGAAGCTTTCTTT.

This clone was observed a single time. The CDR3 nucleotides are TGCGCCAGCAGCCCTGGGGGACTAGCGGGGTTAAATGAGCAGTTCTTC. This translates into CASSPGGLAGLNEQFF. This chain joins TRBV5-1 and TRBJ2-1; the match to TRBD2 covers 13 bases. From germline, CDR1 is SGHRS and CDR2 YFSETQ. This CDR3 has 16 amino acids. J gave up 7 bases and V 4 bases, and 8 bases lay outside the gene matches.

This sequence joins TRBV5-6 and TRBJ2-7, with D perhaps matching TRBD1 (6 bases). Trimming pared 0 bases from V and 5 bases from J, leaving 15 bases between. In germline, CDR1 is SGHDT, CDR2 YYEEEE. This CDR3 is 15 amino acids long. The CDR3 here is CASSLAWGRPDEQYF. CDR3 DNA: TGTGCCAGCAGCTTGGCCTGGGGGCGCCCCGACGAGCAGTACTTC.

This clone was detected a few times. V usage is TRBV4-3 and J usage is TRBJ1-3; D remains unclear. The germline gives CDR1 LGHNA, CDR2 YSLEER. Trimming removed 3 bases at V and 0 bases at J, with 9 bases between. This CDR3 has 15 amino acids. The CDR3, as DNA: TGCGCCAGCAGCCAGACTCGGGGCTCTGGAAACACCATATATTTT. This sequence encodes CASSQTRGSGNTIYF.

The V call is TRBV29-1, the J call TRBJ2-7; D remains unclear. V lost 0 bases and J lost 3, with 6 bases in between. This CDR3 is 12 amino acids long. Germline CDR1 and CDR2: SQVTM and ANQGSEA. The CDR3 DNA follows: TGCAGCGTTGAAGATGGCAGCTACGAGCAGTACTTC. Protein product: CSVEDGSYEQYF.